This TCR beta chain is from a study of shared clonotypes between healthy human individuals. About this clone: Antigen unknown.

Broader study findings: In having few donors, the study represented limited genetic and exposure-history diversity.

Unsorted PBMC DNA sequencing spanned ten immunoSEQ deep assay plates. Only in-frame clones appear in the TCRdb table, and some are missing; sequencing was by immunoSEQ multiplex PCR. There are some 470,000 clones in the sample; about 82% occur only once, and 13% lies in the top ten. Participating donors were healthy, HIV-negative adults free of recent acute infections or vaccinations. The V gene end was trimmed by 8 bases and the J gene end by 4 bases; junction bases not matched to a gene: 5. Germline V lookup: CDR1 SGHRS, CDR2 YFSETQ. The CDR3 loop spans 14 amino acids. The sequence came from a woman in her forties in good health. Some clones in this sample may be carry-over from other donors' samples. Specimen: PBMCs. This chain connects TRBV5-1 to TRBJ2-1; 11 bases fit TRBD2. CDR3 bases: TGCGCCAGTCTAGCGGGAGGAGGGTACAATGAGCAGTTCTTC. It yields the protein CASLAGGGYNEQFF.